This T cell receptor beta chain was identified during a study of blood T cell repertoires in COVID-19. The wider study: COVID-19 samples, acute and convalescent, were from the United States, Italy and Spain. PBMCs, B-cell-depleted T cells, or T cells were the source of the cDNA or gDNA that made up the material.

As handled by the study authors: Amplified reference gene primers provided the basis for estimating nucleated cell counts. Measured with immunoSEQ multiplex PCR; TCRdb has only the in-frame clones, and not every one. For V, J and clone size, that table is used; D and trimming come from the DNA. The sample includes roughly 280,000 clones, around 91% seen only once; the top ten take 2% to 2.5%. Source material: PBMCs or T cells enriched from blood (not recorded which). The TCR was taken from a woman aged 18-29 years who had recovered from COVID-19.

The CDR3 is CASRLYNEQFF. The CDR3 DNA reads TGTGCCAGTAGACTATACAATGAGCAGTTCTTC. V and J are TRBV19 and TRBJ2-1, with D uncertain. This CDR3 spans 11 amino acids. The germline V and J ends were trimmed by 6 bases and 4 bases, with 4 bases remaining between them. CDR1 is LNHDA, CDR2 SQIVND, per germline (reference sequence).